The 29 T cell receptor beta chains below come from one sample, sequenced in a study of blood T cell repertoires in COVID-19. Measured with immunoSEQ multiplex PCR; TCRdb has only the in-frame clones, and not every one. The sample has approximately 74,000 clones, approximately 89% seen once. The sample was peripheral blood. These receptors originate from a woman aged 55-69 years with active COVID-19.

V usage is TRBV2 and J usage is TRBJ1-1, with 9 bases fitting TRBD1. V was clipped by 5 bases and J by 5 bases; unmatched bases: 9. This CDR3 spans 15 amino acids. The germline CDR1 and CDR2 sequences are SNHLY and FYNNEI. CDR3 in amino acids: CASSPGTGMVTEAFF. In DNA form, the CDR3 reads TGTGCCAGCAGTCCCGGGACAGGGATGGTGACTGAAGCTTTCTTT.

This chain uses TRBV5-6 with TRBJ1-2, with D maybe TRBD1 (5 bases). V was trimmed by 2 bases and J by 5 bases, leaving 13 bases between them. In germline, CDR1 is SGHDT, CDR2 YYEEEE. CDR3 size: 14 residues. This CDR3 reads CASSFGGRSYGYTF. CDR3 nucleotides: TGTGCCAGCAGCTTCGGGGGACGTTCTTATGGCTACACCTTC.

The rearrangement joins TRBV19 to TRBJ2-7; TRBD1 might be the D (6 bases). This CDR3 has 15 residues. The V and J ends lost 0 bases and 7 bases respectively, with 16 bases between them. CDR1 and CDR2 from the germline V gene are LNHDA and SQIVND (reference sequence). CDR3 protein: CASSIEFNRVGEQYF. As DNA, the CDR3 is TGTGCCAGTAGTATAGAGTTTAACAGGGTCGGTGAGCAGTACTTC.

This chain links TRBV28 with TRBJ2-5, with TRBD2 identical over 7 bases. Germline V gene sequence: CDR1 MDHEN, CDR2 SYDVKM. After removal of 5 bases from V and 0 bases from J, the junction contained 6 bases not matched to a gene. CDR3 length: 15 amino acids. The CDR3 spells CASSPGRAYQETQYF. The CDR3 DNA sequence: TGTGCCAGCAGTCCGGGGAGGGCGTACCAAGAGACCCAGTACTTC.

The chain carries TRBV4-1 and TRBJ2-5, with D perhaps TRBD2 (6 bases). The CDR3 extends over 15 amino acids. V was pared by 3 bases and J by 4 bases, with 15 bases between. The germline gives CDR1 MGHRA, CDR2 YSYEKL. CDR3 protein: CASSHSPGVGETQYF. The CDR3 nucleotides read TGCGCCAGCAGCCACTCTCCGGGAGTTGGAGAGACCCAGTACTTC.

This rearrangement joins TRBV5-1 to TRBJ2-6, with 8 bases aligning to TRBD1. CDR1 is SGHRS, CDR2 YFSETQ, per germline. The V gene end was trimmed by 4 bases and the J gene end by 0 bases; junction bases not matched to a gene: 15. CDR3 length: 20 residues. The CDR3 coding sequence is TGCGCCAGCAGCGTATTAGTCACAGGGGGTCCTTACTCTGGGGCCAACGTCCTGACTTTC. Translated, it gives CASSVLVTGGPYSGANVLTF.

CDR3 DNA: TGCGCCAGCAGCTTGGGGGGACAGGGAGCCTATGGCTACACCTTC. Protein: CASSLGGQGAYGYTF. The chain is built from TRBV5-1 and TRBJ1-2; the match to TRBD1 covers 9 bases. Trimming at V came to 0 bases and at J to 4 bases, leaving 4 bases not matched to a gene. The CDR3 consists of 15 residues. Germline V CDR1 and CDR2: SGHRS, YFSETQ.

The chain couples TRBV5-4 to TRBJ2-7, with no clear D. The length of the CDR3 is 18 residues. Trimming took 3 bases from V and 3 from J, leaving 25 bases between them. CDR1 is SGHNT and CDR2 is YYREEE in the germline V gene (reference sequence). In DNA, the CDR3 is TGTGCCAGCAGCTCCGAACCCCTCAGGTCCGTCCTCGGCTACGAGCAGTACTTC. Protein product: CASSSEPLRSVLGYEQYF.

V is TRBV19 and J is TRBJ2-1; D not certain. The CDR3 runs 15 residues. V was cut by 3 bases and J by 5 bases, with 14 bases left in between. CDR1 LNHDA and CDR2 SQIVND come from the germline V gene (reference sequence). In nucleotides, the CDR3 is TGTGCCAGTAGTATCCCCGTAGTGAAGAACAATGAGCAGTTCTTC. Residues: CASSIPVVKNNEQFF. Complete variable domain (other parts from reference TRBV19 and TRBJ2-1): DGGITQSPKYLFRKEGQNVTLSCEQNLNHDAMYWYRQDPGQGLRLIYYSQIVNDFQKGDIAEGYSVSREKKESFPLTVTSAQKNPTAFYLCASSIPVVKNNEQFFGPGTRLTVL.

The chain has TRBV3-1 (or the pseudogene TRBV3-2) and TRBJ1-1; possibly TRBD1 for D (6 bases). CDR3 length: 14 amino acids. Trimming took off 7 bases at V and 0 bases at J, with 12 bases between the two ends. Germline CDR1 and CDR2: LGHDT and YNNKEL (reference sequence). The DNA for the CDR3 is TGTGCCAGCAAGATAACAGGGTTGAACACTGAAGCTTTCTTT. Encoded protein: CASKITGLNTEAFF.

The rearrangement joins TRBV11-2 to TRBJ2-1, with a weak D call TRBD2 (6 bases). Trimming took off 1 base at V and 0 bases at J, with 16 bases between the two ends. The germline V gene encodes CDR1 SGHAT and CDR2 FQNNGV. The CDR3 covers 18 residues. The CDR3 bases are TGTGCCAGCAGCTTAGTTTTCGGGAGCAACAGCTCCTACAATGAGCAGTTCTTC. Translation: CASSLVFGSNSSYNEQFF.

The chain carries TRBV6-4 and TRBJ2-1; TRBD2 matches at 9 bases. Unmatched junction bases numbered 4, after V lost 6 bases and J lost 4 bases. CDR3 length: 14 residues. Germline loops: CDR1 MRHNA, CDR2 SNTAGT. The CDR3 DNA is TGTGCCAGCAGCAGGCTAGCGGGATACAATGAGCAGTTCTTC. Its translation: CASSRLAGYNEQFF.

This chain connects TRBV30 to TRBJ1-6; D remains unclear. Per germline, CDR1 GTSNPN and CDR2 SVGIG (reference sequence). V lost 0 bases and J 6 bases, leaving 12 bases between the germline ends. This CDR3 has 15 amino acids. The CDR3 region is CAWSVGGPANSPLHF. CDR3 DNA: TGTGCCTGGAGTGTGGGAGGCCCAGCTAATTCACCCCTCCACTTT.

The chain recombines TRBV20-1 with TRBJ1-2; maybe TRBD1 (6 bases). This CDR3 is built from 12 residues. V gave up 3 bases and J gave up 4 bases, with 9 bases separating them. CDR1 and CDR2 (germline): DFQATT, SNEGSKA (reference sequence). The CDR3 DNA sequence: TGCAGTGCTAGTGGGACATCCTATGGCTACACCTTC. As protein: CSASGTSYGYTF.

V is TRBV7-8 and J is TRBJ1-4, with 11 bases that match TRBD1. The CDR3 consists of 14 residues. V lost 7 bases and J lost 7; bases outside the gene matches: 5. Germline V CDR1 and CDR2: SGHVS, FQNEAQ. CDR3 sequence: CASTRTGGGEKLFF. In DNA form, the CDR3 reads TGTGCCAGCACCAGGACAGGGGGCGGTGAAAAACTGTTTTTT.

CDR3 loop: CASSPPAGGNTEAFF. The DNA for the CDR3 is TGTGCCAGTAGTCCGCCAGCGGGGGGCAACACTGAAGCTTTCTTT. The chain links TRBV19 to TRBJ1-1; perhaps TRBD1 as D (6 bases). The V gene's germline CDR1 is LNHDA and CDR2 SQIVND (reference sequence). The V gene lost 5 bases and the J gene lost 2 bases, with 15 bases spanning the gap. This CDR3 is built from 15 residues.

CDR3 bases: TGCGCCAGCAGCTACGGTATAGCGGGAGGCAAAGAGACCCAGTACTTC. Protein sequence: CASSYGIAGGKETQYF. The chain recombines TRBV5-1 with TRBJ2-5, with 10 nucleotides matching TRBD2. Losses at the gene ends were 3 bases for V and 3 bases for J; bases not matched to a gene: 8. The CDR3 is made up of 16 amino acids. Germline-derived CDR1 and CDR2 are SGHRS and YFSETQ.

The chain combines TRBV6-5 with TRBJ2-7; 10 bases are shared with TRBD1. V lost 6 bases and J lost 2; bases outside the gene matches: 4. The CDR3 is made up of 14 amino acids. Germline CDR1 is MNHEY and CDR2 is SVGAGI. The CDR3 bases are TGTGCCAGCAGATACGACAGGGGGCCCTACGAGCAGTACTTC. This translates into CASRYDRGPYEQYF.

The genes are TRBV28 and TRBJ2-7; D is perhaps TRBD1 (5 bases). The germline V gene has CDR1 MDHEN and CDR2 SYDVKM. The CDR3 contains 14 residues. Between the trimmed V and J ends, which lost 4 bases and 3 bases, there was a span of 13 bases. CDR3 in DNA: TGTGCCAGCAGTTACCAGGGTTCCATCTACGAGCAGTACTTC. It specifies CASSYQGSIYEQYF.

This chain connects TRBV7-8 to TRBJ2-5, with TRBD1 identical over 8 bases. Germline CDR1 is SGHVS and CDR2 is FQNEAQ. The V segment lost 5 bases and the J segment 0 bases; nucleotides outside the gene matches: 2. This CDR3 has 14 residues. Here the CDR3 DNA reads TGTGCCAGCAGCCGGGACAGGCACCAAGAGACCCAGTACTTC. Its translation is CASSRDRHQETQYF.

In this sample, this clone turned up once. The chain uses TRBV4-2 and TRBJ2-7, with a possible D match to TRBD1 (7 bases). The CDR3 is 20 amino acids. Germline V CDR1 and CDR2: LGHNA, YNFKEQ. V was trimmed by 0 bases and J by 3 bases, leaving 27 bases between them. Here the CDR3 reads CASSQDYRGRTGVLHYEQYF. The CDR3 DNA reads TGTGCCAGCAGCCAAGATTACAGGGGCAGGACGGGAGTACTACACTACGAGCAGTACTTC.

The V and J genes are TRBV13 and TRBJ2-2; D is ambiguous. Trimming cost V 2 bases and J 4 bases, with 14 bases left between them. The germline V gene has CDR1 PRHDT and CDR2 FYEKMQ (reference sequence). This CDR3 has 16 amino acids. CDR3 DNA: TGTGCCAGCAGCTTAAGCCCGAGCCTTTCCACCGGGGAGCTGTTTTTT. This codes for CASSLSPSLSTGELFF. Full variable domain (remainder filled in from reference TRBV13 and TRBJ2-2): AAGVIQSPRHLIKEKRETATLKCYPIPRHDTVYWYQQGPGQDPQFLISFYEKMQSDKGSIPDRFSAQQFSDYHSELNMSSLELGDSALYFCASSLSPSLSTGELFFGEGSRLTVL.

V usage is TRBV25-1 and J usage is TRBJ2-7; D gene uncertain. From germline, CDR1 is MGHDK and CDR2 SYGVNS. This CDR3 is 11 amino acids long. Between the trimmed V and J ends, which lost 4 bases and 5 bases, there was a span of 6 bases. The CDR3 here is CASSVENEQYF. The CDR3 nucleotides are TGTGCCAGCAGTGTGGAGAACGAGCAGTACTTC.

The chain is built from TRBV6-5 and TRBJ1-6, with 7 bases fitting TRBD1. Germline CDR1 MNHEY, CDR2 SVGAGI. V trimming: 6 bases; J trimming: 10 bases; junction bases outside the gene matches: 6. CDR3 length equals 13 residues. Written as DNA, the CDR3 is TGTGCCAGCAGCGGACAGGCTAGCTCACCCCTCCACTTT. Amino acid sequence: CASSGQASSPLHF.

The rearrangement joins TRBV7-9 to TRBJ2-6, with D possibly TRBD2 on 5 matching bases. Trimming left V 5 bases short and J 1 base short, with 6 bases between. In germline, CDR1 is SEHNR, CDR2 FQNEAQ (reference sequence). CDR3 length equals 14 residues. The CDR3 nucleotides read TGTGCCAGCAGCCCGGGGTCTGGGGCCAACGTCCTGACTTTC. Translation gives CASSPGSGANVLTF.

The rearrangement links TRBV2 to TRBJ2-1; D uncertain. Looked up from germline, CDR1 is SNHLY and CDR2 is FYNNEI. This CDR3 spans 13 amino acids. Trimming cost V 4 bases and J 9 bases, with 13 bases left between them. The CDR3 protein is CASSGEARREQFF. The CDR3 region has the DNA TGTGCCAGCAGTGGCGAGGCTAGGCGTGAGCAGTTCTTC.

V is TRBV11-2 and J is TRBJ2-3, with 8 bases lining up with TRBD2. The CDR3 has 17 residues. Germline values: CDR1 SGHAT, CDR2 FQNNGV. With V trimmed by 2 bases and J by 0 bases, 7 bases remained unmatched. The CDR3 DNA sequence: TGTGCCAGCAGCTTATCGGGAGGGGGGACTAGCACAGATACGCAGTATTTT. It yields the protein CASSLSGGGTSTDTQYF. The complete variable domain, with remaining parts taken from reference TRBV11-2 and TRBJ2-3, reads EAGVAQSPRYKIIEKRQSVAFWCNPISGHATLYWYQQILGQGPKLLIQFQNNGVVDDSQLPKDRFSAERLKGVDSTLKIQPAKLEDSAVYLCASSLSGGGTSTDTQYFGPGTRLTVL.

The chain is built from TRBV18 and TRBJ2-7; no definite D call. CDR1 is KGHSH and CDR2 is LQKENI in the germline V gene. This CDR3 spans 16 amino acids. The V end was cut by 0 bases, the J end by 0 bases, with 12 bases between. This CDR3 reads CASSPPRISSSYEQYF. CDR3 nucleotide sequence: TGTGCCAGCTCACCACCCCGGATTAGCAGCTCCTACGAGCAGTACTTC. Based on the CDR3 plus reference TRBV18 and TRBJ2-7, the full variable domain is NAGVMQNPRHLVRRRGQEARLRCSPMKGHSHVYWYRQLPEEGLKFMVYLQKENIIDESGMPKERFSAEFPKEGPSILRIQQVVRGDSAAYFCASSPPRISSSYEQYFGPGTRLTVT.

The CDR3 loop is CASSLGGTSGGAKGYTF. In nucleotides, the CDR3 is TGTGCCAGCAGCTTAGGAGGAACGTCAGGGGGCGCGAAAGGCTACACCTTC. The V gene is TRBV11-2, the J gene TRBJ1-2, with 8 bases identical to TRBD1. The CDR3 runs to 17 residues. Trimming at V came to 1 base and at J to 8 bases, leaving 15 bases not matched to a gene. Germline values: CDR1 SGHAT, CDR2 FQNNGV.